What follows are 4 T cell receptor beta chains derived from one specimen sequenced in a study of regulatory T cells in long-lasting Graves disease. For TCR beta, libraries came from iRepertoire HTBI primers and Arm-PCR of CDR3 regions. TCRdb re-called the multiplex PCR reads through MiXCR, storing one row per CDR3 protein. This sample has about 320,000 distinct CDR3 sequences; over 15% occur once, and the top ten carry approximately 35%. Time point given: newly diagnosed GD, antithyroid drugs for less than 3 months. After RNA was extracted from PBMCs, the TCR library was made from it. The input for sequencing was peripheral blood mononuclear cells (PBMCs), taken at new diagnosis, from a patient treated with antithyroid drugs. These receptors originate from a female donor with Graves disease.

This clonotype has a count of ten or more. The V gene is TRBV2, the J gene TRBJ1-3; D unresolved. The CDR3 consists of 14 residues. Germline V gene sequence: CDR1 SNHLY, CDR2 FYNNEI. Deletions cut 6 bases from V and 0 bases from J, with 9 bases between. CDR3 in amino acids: CASSPRVSGNTIYF. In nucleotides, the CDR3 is TGTGCCAGCAGCCCTCGGGTCTCTGGAAACACCATATATTTT.

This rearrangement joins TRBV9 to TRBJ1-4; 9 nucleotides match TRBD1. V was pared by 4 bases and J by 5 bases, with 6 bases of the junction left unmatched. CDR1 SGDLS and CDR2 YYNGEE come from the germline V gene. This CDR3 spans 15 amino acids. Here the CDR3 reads CASSRPTGGNEKLFF. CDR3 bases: TGTGCCAGCAGCAGACCGACAGGGGGAAATGAAAAACTGTTTTTT.

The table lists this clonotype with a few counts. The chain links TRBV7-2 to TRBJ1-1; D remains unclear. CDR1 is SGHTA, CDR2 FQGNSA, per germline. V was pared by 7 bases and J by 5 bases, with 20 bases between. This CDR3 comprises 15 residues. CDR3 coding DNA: TGTGCCAGCACCCTAGATCTCCGTCTAGGGACTGAAGCTTTCTTT. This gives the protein CASTLDLRLGTEAFF.

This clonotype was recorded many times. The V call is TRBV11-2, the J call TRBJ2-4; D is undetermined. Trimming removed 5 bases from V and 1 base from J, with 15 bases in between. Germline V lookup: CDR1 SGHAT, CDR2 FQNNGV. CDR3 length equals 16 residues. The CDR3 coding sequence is TGTGCCAGCAGCCGACGCGAGAGCTGGGCCAAAAACATTCAGTACTTC. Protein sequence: CASSRRESWAKNIQYF.